The 31 T cell receptor beta chains given below trace back to one sample, sequenced in a study of Ad26.COV2.S vaccination and SARS-CoV-2 variants. Treatment described: approximately 18 received Ad26.COV2.S at low or high dose, single or two shots; about 5 received placebo; per-sample allocation not given. The investigators took samples on day 63 after the first vaccine or placebo injection. Repertoires were generated with immunoSEQ multiplex PCR, while TCRdb's copy carries only in-frame clones and drops some. The sample lists 450,000 to 550,000 clones, roughly nine tenths occurring once. Sequenced material: peripheral blood, taken in a trial of Ad26.COV2.S vaccine versus placebo. The receptors were sampled from a person between 18 and 65 years old who received the Ad26.COV2.S COVID-19 vaccine or a placebo.

This clone has only one observation. CDR3 loop: CASSLGQSYGYTF. Written as DNA, the CDR3 is TGTGCCAGCAGCTTAGGCCAGAGCTATGGCTACACCTTC. The V and J genes are TRBV7-2 and TRBJ1-2; D remains ambiguous. Germline V CDR1 and CDR2: SGHTA, FQGNSA. Trimming removed 1 base at V and 4 bases at J, with 7 bases between. The CDR3 has 13 residues.

The CDR3 loop is CASSVRTGENSPLHF. For the CDR3, the DNA is TGTGCCAGCAGCGTAAGGACAGGGGAGAATTCACCCCTCCACTTT. The gene calls are TRBV9 and TRBJ1-6, with TRBD1 matching 9 bases. Germline CDR1 and CDR2: SGDLS and YYNGEE. This CDR3 is 15 amino acids long. Trimming at V came to 1 base and at J to 7 bases, leaving 3 bases not matched to a gene.

This chain connects TRBV3-1 (or the pseudogene TRBV3-2) to TRBJ1-5; D is unclear. Trimming stripped 4 bases from V and 7 bases from J, with 11 bases between. CDR1 is LGHDT, CDR2 YNNKEL, per germline (reference sequence). The CDR3 totals 13 residues. The CDR3 sequence is CASSPHGGQPQHF. In nucleotides, the CDR3 is TGTGCCAGCAGCCCCCATGGTGGGCAGCCCCAGCATTTT.

The V call is TRBV6-6, the J call TRBJ1-5; 7 nucleotides align to TRBD1. CDR1 and CDR2 (germline): MNHNY, SVGAGI (reference sequence). J gave up 6 bases and V 1 base, and 6 bases lay outside the gene matches. The CDR3 runs to 15 residues. CDR3 amino acids: CASSYLTGSGQPQHF. The CDR3 DNA sequence: TGTGCCAGCAGTTACTTGACAGGGTCGGGTCAGCCCCAGCATTTT.

This chain connects TRBV2 to TRBJ2-7, with TRBD1 matching over 9 bases. V shed 7 bases and J 6 bases; nucleotides not matched to a gene: 10. Germline values: CDR1 SNHLY, CDR2 FYNNEI. CDR3 length equals 14 residues. In DNA form, the CDR3 reads TGTGCCAGCACAGGGGGGACAGGGCCGGGCGAGCAGTACTTC. This translates into CASTGGTGPGEQYF.

This clone was recorded only once. The chain employs TRBV27 and TRBJ1-2; D perhaps matches TRBD1 (6 bases). The length of the CDR3 is 16 residues. Germline V gene sequence: CDR1 MNHEY, CDR2 SMNVEV (reference sequence). The V end lost 5 bases, the J end lost 1 base, and 17 bases lay between the germline ends. The CDR3 spells CASSPQIDRINYGYTF. As DNA, the CDR3 is TGTGCCAGCAGTCCACAAATTGACAGGATTAACTATGGCTACACCTTC.

The chain is built from TRBV11-2 and TRBJ2-7; D remains unclear. V was cut by 6 bases and J by 1 base, with 16 bases left in between. Germline V lookup: CDR1 SGHAT, CDR2 FQNNGV. This CDR3 comprises 15 residues. CDR3 residues: CASRSLFKGSYEQYF. The CDR3 DNA follows: TGTGCCAGCAGGTCTCTTTTCAAGGGTTCCTACGAGCAGTACTTC.

The rearrangement joins TRBV7-9 to TRBJ2-3; D gene unclear. This CDR3 comprises 15 residues. Germline CDR1 is SEHNR and CDR2 is FQNEAQ (reference sequence). Trimming removed 1 base at V and 3 bases at J, with 11 bases between. The CDR3 loop is CASSLGATRTDTQYF. The DNA for the CDR3 is TGTGCCAGCAGCTTAGGGGCGACGCGGACAGATACGCAGTATTTT.

The chain carries TRBV19 and TRBJ2-7; weak D call: TRBD1 (5 bases). Germline V gene lookup returns CDR1 LNHDA and CDR2 SQIVND (reference sequence). The CDR3 extends over 15 amino acids. Trimming cost V 1 base and J 2 bases, with 12 bases left between them. The CDR3 region is CASSIGGRAAYEQYF. In DNA form, the CDR3 reads TGTGCCAGTAGTATAGGCGGCAGGGCTGCCTACGAGCAGTACTTC.

The chain couples TRBV30 to TRBJ1-1, with a possible D match to TRBD1 (5 bases). Trimming removed 0 bases at V and 2 bases at J, with 7 bases between. The CDR3 extends over 13 amino acids. Germline loops: CDR1 GTSNPN, CDR2 SVGIG (reference sequence). As DNA, the CDR3 is TGTGCCTGGAGTGTACAGGACAACACTGAAGCTTTCTTT. It encodes CAWSVQDNTEAFF.

This clone was seen a single time. The CDR3 DNA is TGTGCCATCAGCGCTAGCGGGAGGTTCTACAATGAGCAGTTCTTC. As protein: CAISASGRFYNEQFF. This chain connects TRBV10-3 to TRBJ2-1; 11 bases are shared with TRBD2. V lost 6 bases and J lost 3; bases outside the gene matches: 4. CDR3 length: 15 residues. Germline assignment: CDR1 ENHRY and CDR2 SYGVKD.

V gene TRBV25-1 combines with J gene TRBJ1-4; D remains unclear. The CDR3 totals 15 residues. Trimming took 2 bases from V and 1 from J, leaving 8 bases between them. CDR1 MGHDK and CDR2 SYGVNS come from the germline V gene. CDR3: CASSEGGRTNEKLFF. Here the CDR3 DNA reads TGTGCCAGCAGTGAAGGTGGCAGAACTAATGAAAAACTGTTTTTT.

This chain joins TRBV2 and TRBJ2-7, with 10 bases aligning to TRBD1. Trimming at V came to 6 bases and at J to 5 bases, leaving 4 bases not matched to a gene. The V gene's germline CDR1 is SNHLY and CDR2 FYNNEI. This CDR3 is built from 13 residues. CDR3 sequence reads: CASRGQGIDEQYF. As DNA, the CDR3 is TGTGCCAGCAGGGGACAGGGGATCGACGAGCAGTACTTC.

This CDR3 reads CASSFRRVNGANVLTF. CDR3 DNA: TGTGCCAGCAGCTTCCGCAGGGTCAATGGGGCCAACGTCCTGACTTTC. This rearrangement joins TRBV7-9 to TRBJ2-6; tentatively, D is TRBD1 (5 bases). Germline lookup yields CDR1 SEHNR and CDR2 FQNEAQ (reference sequence). Trimming removed 3 bases from V and 3 bases from J, with 12 bases in between. The CDR3 length is 16 residues.

This chain connects TRBV7-6 to TRBJ2-2, with D uncertain. The germline V gene has CDR1 SGHVS and CDR2 FNYEAQ. V dropped 1 base and J dropped 6 bases, with 6 bases sitting between them. The CDR3 contains 13 residues. The CDR3 is CASSLVGSGELFF. DNA for the CDR3: TGTGCCAGCAGCTTAGTGGGGTCCGGGGAGCTGTTTTTT. Supplemented by reference TRBV7-6 and TRBJ2-2, the full variable domain reads GAGVSQSPRYKVTKRGQDVALRCDPISGHVSLYWYRQALGQGPEFLTYFNYEAQQDKSGLPNDRFSAERPEGSISTLTIQRTEQRDSAMYRCASSLVGSGELFFGEGSRLTVL.

With respect to this clone: Other DNA sequences from this sample encode an identical CDR3 as well. J is TRBJ2-5 and V is TRBV19, with 11 bases fitting TRBD2. Losses at the gene ends were 3 bases for V and 1 base for J; bases not matched to a gene: 4. CDR1 and CDR2 from the germline V gene are LNHDA and SQIVND (reference sequence). This CDR3 region has 16 residues. DNA of the CDR3: TGTGCCAGTAGTATGGGCGGGACTAGCGGCCAAGAGACCCAGTACTTC. Its translation is CASSMGGTSGQETQYF.

This chain links TRBV28 with TRBJ1-5; D unclear. Between the trimmed V and J ends, which lost 6 bases and 2 bases, there was a span of 17 bases. Per the germline V gene, CDR1 is MDHEN and CDR2 is SYDVKM. CDR3 length: 16 residues. The CDR3 region has the DNA TGTGCCAGCAGCCCCTCGAGGTCCGGGGGCAATCAGCCCCAGCATTTT. This translates into CASSPSRSGGNQPQHF.

The chain employs TRBV18 and TRBJ2-2; D possibly corresponds to TRBD2 (6 bases). Germline V gives CDR1 KGHSH, CDR2 LQKENI. V lost 0 bases, J lost 6 bases, and 11 bases lay in between. The CDR3 extends over 15 amino acids. This chain's CDR3 is CASSPPSGPSGELFF. The CDR3 coding sequence is TGTGCCAGCTCACCACCTAGCGGCCCTTCCGGGGAGCTGTTTTTT.

The chain carries TRBV3-1 (or the pseudogene TRBV3-2) and TRBJ1-3, with D uncertain. Germline V gene data show CDR1 as LGHDT and CDR2 as YNNKEL (reference sequence). Between the trimmed V and J ends, which lost 2 bases and 4 bases, there was a span of 15 bases. The CDR3 has 16 residues. CDR3 coding DNA: TGTGCCAGCAGCCAAACCTACGGGGTTGGCGGAAACACCATATATTTT. As protein: CASSQTYGVGGNTIYF.

This rearrangement joins TRBV3-1 (or the pseudogene TRBV3-2) to TRBJ1-2; the D gene is possibly TRBD1 (5 bases). The germline gives CDR1 LGHDT, CDR2 YNNKEL (reference sequence). The CDR3 contains 15 residues. V lost 4 bases to trimming and J lost 0 bases, with 12 bases between them. The CDR3 protein is CASSRDPSPNYGYTF. The CDR3 DNA is TGTGCCAGCAGCCGGGACCCGTCCCCTAACTATGGCTACACCTTC.

The chain has TRBV30 and TRBJ2-6; D is ambiguous. The V end was cut by 4 bases, the J end by 5 bases, with 9 bases between. CDR3 size: 13 residues. Germline V gives CDR1 GTSNPN, CDR2 SVGIG (reference sequence). The CDR3, as DNA: TGTGCCTGGATTGGGCGATGGGCCAACGTCCTGACTTTC. This translates into CAWIGRWANVLTF.

This chain uses TRBV7-2 with TRBJ1-5, with D possibly matching TRBD1 (5 bases). The germline CDR1 and CDR2 sequences are SGHTA and FQGNSA. The CDR3 loop spans 15 amino acids. V shed 1 base and J shed 6 bases, with 13 bases lying between them. The CDR3 DNA follows: TGTGCCAGCAGCTTAGTTGGGGGGTCGGGTCAGCCCCAGCATTTT. Amino acids: CASSLVGGSGQPQHF.

V is TRBV10-3 and J is TRBJ1-1; TRBD1 matches at 7 bases. The V gene end was trimmed by 7 bases and the J gene end by 8 bases; junction bases not matched to a gene: 10. CDR1 and CDR2 (germline): ENHRY, SYGVKD. The CDR3 extends over 13 amino acids. This CDR3 reads CAIKLDRQGEAFF. The DNA of the CDR3 is TGTGCCATCAAGCTGGACCGACAGGGAGAAGCTTTCTTT.

The genes are TRBV19 and TRBJ1-5; weak D call: TRBD1 (5 bases). Looked up from germline, CDR1 is LNHDA and CDR2 is SQIVND (reference sequence). V lost 4 bases, J lost 4 bases, and 14 bases lay in between. The CDR3 extends over 15 amino acids. This chain's CDR3 is CASSNPGLGNQPQHF. The DNA for the CDR3 is TGTGCCAGTAGTAACCCGGGACTAGGGAATCAGCCCCAGCATTTT. The full variable domain, its missing parts supplied by reference TRBV19 and TRBJ1-5, is DGGITQSPKYLFRKEGQNVTLSCEQNLNHDAMYWYRQDPGQGLRLIYYSQIVNDFQKGDIAEGYSVSREKKESFPLTVTSAQKNPTAFYLCASSNPGLGNQPQHFGDGTRLSIL.

This clone appeared a single time. Here the CDR3 DNA reads TGTGCTAGTGGCCCCGGGTTACCGAACTATGGCTACACCTTC. It encodes CASGPGLPNYGYTF. The chain links TRBV12-5 to TRBJ1-2; D ambiguous. The V gene's germline CDR1 is LGHNT and CDR2 FRNRAP. This CDR3 is 14 amino acids long. V lost 6 bases, J lost 2 bases, and 13 bases lay in between.

CDR3 in DNA: TGTGCCAGCAGCTTAGTCCCACAGGGGAGAAATACGCAGTATTTT. Its translation is CASSLVPQGRNTQYF. V usage is TRBV7-9 and J usage is TRBJ2-3, with 7 bases that match TRBD1. V lost 1 base and J lost 7; bases outside the gene matches: 8. Germline V CDR1 and CDR2: SEHNR, FQNEAQ (reference sequence). The CDR3 is made up of 15 amino acids.

This clone was picked up one time. The chain combines TRBV19 with TRBJ2-2, with TRBD1 as a possible D gene (5 bases). The CDR3 is 19 amino acids. The V end was cut by 0 bases, the J end by 0 bases, with 17 bases between. Germline CDR1 LNHDA, CDR2 SQIVND (reference sequence). DNA for the CDR3: TGTGCCAGTAGTATAGATTCCGCAGGGCTCCCCCCGAACACCGGGGAGCTGTTTTTT. Amino acids: CASSIDSAGLPPNTGELFF.

The CDR3 loop reads CASSPTGGSGGYTF. The CDR3 DNA reads as TGTGCCAGCTCACCGACAGGGGGCTCCGGTGGCTACACCTTC. V is TRBV18 and J is TRBJ1-2, with 10 positions matching TRBD1. With V trimmed by 3 bases and J by 7 bases, 5 bases remained unmatched. The V gene's germline CDR1 is KGHSH and CDR2 LQKENI. The CDR3 spans 14 residues.

This chain links TRBV6-5 with TRBJ2-7; D possibly uses TRBD1 or TRBD2 (5 bases each). The germline V gene has CDR1 MNHEY and CDR2 SVGAGI. V lost 5 bases and J lost 7, with 15 bases in between. This CDR3 is built from 13 residues. CDR3 sequence reads: CASSPGTVREQYF. CDR3 in DNA: TGTGCCAGCAGTCCCGGGACCGTCCGGGAGCAGTACTTC.

The rearrangement joins TRBV19 to TRBJ1-4; the D gene is possibly TRBD1 (5 bases). V lost 10 bases and J 6 bases, leaving 12 bases between the germline ends. This CDR3 spans 12 amino acids. Germline V gene data show CDR1 as LNHDA and CDR2 as SQIVND (reference sequence). Here the CDR3 DNA reads TGTGCCACCAACCGGGACCATGAAAAACTGTTTTTT. Translating it yields CATNRDHEKLFF.

V usage is TRBV28 and J usage is TRBJ1-2; TRBD1 is a possible D gene (5 bases). The CDR3 spans 15 residues. V dropped 2 bases and J dropped 8 bases, with 18 bases sitting between them. The germline V gene encodes CDR1 MDHEN and CDR2 SYDVKM. The CDR3 sequence: CASSLMGRSGEGYTF. The CDR3 DNA reads TGTGCCAGCAGTTTAATGGGGCGGTCGGGGGAAGGCTACACCTTC.